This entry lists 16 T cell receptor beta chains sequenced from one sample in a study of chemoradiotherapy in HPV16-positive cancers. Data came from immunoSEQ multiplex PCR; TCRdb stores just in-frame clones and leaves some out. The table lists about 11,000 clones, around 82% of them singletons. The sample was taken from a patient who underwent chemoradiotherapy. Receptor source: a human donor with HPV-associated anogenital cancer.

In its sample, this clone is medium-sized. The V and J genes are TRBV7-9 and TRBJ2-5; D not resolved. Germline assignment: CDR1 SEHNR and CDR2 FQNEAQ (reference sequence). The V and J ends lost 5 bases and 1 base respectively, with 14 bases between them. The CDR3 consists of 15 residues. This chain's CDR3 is CASSPSRVGQETQYF. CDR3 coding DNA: TGTGCCAGCAGCCCATCCCGAGTGGGCCAAGAGACCCAGTACTTC.

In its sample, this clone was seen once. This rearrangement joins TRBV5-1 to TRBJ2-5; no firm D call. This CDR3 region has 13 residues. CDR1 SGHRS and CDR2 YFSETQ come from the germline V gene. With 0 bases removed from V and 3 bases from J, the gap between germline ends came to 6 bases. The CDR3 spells CASSLVVEETQYF. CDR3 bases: TGCGCCAGCAGCTTGGTTGTAGAAGAGACCCAGTACTTC.

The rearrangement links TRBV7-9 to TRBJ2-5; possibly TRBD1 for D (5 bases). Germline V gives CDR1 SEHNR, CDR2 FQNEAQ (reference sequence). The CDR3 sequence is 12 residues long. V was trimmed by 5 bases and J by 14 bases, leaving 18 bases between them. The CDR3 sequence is CASSQETRAIYF. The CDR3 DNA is TGTGCCAGCAGCCAGGAAACCAGGGCCATATACTTC.

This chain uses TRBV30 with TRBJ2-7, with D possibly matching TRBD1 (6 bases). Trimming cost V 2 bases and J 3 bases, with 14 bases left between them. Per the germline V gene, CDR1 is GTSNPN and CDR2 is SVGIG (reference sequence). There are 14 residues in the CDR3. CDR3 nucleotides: TGTGCCTGGAGTCGGGACACCGGAGTCTACGAGCAGTACTTC. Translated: CAWSRDTGVYEQYF.

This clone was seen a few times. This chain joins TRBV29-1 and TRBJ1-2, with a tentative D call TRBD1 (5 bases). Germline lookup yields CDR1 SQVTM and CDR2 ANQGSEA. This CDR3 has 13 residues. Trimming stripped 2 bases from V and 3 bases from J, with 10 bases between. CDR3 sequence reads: CSVEFDRYYGYTF. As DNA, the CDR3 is TGCAGCGTTGAATTCGACAGATACTATGGCTACACCTTC.

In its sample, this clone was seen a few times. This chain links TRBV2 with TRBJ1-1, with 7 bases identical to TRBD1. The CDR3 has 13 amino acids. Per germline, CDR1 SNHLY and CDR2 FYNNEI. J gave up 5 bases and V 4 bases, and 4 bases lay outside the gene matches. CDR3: CASSVDRETEAFF. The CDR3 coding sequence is TGTGCCAGCAGTGTCGACAGGGAAACTGAAGCTTTCTTT.

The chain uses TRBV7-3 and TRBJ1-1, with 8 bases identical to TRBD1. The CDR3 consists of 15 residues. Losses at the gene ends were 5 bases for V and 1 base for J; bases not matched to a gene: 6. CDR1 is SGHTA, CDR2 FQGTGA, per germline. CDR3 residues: CASSPTGASNTEAFF. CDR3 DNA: TGTGCCAGCAGCCCGACAGGGGCTTCGAACACTGAAGCTTTCTTT.

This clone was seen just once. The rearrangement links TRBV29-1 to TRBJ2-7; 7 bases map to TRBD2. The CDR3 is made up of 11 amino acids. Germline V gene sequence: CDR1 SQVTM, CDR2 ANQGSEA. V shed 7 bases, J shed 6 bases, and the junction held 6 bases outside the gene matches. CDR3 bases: TGCAGCGCCCATGGGGGGGGCGAGCAGTACTTC. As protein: CSAHGGGEQYF.

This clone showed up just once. CDR3 protein: CASSQLPGADTQYF. The DNA of the CDR3 is TGCGCCAGCAGCCAACTACCGGGGGCAGATACGCAGTATTTT. The rearrangement uses TRBV4-3 and TRBJ2-3; D is possibly TRBD2 (6 bases). CDR3 size: 14 residues. Germline lookup yields CDR1 LGHNA and CDR2 YSLEER. V lost 2 bases and J lost 4, with 10 bases in between.

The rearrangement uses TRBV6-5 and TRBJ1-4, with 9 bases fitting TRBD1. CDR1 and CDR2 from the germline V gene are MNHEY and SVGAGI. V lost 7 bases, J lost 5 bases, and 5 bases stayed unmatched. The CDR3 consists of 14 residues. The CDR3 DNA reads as TGTGCCAGCACCAACAGGGGGCTAAATGAAAAACTGTTTTTT. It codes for CASTNRGLNEKLFF.

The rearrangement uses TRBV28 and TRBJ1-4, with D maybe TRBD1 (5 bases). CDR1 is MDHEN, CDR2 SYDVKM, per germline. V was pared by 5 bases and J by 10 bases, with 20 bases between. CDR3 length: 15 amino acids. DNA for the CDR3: TGTGCCAGCAGTAAGGGGCTGCTACGGGTGGGAAAACTGTTTTTT. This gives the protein CASSKGLLRVGKLFF.

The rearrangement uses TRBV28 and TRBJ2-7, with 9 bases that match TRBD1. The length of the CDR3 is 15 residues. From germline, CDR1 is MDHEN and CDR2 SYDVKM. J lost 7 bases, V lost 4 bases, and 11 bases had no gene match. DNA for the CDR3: TGTGCCAGCAGTTCAGTCACCGGGACAGGGTGGGAGCAGTACTTC. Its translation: CASSSVTGTGWEQYF.

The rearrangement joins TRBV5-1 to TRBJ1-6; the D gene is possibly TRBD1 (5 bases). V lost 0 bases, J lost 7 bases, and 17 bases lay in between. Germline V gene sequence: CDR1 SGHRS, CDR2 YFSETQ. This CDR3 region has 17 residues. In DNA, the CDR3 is TGCGCCAGCAGCTTGGAGGGCAGGGATGCTTTCAATTCACCCCTCCACTTT. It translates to CASSLEGRDAFNSPLHF.

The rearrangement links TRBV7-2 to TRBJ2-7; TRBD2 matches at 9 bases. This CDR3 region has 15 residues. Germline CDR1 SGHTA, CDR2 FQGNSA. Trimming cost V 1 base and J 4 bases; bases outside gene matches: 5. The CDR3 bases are TGTGCCAGCAGCTTAGTTAGCGGGGGAAGGTACGAGCAGTACTTC. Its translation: CASSLVSGGRYEQYF.

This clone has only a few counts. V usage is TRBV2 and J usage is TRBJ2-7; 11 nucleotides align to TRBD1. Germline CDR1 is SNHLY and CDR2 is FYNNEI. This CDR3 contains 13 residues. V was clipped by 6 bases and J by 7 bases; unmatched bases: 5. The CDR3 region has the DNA TGTGCCAGCAGCGGGACAGGGGGAGGGGAGCAGTACTTC. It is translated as CASSGTGGGEQYF.

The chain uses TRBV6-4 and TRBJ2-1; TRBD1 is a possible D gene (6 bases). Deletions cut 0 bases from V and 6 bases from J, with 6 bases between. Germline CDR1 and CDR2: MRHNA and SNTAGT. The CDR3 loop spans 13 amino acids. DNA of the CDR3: TGTGCCAGCAGTGACTCGGACAGCAATGAGCAGTTCTTC. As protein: CASSDSDSNEQFF.